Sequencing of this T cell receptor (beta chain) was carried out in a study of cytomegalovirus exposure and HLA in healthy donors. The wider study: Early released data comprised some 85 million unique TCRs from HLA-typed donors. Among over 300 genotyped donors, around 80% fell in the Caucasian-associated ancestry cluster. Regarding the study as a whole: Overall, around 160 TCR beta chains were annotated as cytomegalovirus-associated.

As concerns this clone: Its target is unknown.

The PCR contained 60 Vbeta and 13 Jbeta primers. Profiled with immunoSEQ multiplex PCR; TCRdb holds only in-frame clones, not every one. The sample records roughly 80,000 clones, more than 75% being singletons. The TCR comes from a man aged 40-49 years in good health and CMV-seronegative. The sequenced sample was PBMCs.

DNA of the CDR3: TGTGCCAGCAGCGTAGCGTCTCTCGTCTCACGGGGAAACACCATATATTTT. Encoded protein: CASSVASLVSRGNTIYF. The gene calls are TRBV9 and TRBJ1-3; no firm D call. V was cut by 0 bases and J by 4 bases, with 17 bases left in between. CDR1 is SGDLS, CDR2 YYNGEE, per germline. The CDR3 consists of 17 residues. The full variable domain, in which reference TRBV9 and TRBJ1-3 provide the parts outside the CDR3, is DSGVTQTPKHLITATGQRVTLRCSPRSGDLSVYWYQQSLDQGLQFLIQYYNGEERAKGNILERFSAQQFPDLHSELNLSSLELGDSALYFCASSVASLVSRGNTIYFGEGSWLTVV.